A selection of T cell receptor beta chains follows, all from one sample in a study of blood T cell repertoires in COVID-19. The assay was immunoSEQ multiplex PCR, and TCRdb's table has in-frame clones only and misses some. The sample contains over 150,000 clones, over 60% of which appear only once. The sequenced material came from peripheral blood. The source of these receptors is an elderly woman with acute or convalescent COVID-19. Both conserved end residues are part of each CDR3. The order of the fields is CDR3 protein, CDR3 DNA, clone size, D gene, V gene, J gene. A D gene is named only where the DNA matches it firmly. Not every row has a clone size; where given, it reads once, few, many or a size class.

CDR3 protein: CASSYFRGAGANVLTF; CDR3 DNA: TGTGCCAGCAGTTACTTCAGGGGAGCTGGGGCCAACGTCCTGACTTTC; clone size: NA; D gene: NA; V gene: TRBV6-5; J gene: TRBJ2-6
CDR3 protein: CASSFQSGDFSYGYTF; CDR3 DNA: TGTGCCAGTAGTTTTCAATCAGGGGATTTCAGCTATGGCTACACCTTC; clone size: NA; D gene: NA; V gene: TRBV19; J gene: TRBJ1-2
CDR3 protein: CSVEHTGAYEQYF; CDR3 DNA: TGCAGCGTTGAACACACAGGGGCCTACGAGCAGTACTTC; clone size: NA; D gene: TRBD1; V gene: TRBV29-1; J gene: TRBJ2-7
CDR3 protein: CASSYPMGQSGTGELFF; CDR3 DNA: TGTGCCAGCAGTTACCCCATGGGACAGAGTGGCACCGGGGAGCTGTTTTTT; clone size: NA; D gene: TRBD1; V gene: TRBV6-2/TRBV6-3; J gene: TRBJ2-2
CDR3 protein: CASSQIPRELYGYTF; CDR3 DNA: TGTGCCAGTAGTCAAATCCCGCGGGAACTCTATGGCTACACCTTC; clone size: NA; D gene: NA; V gene: TRBV19; J gene: TRBJ1-2
CDR3 protein: CASSTPGQRYTEAFF; CDR3 DNA: TGTGCCAGCAGTACCCCGGGACAGCGGTACACTGAAGCTTTCTTT; clone size: NA; D gene: TRBD1; V gene: TRBV6-6; J gene: TRBJ1-1
CDR3 protein: CASSATGGTGNTIYF; CDR3 DNA: TGTGCCAGCAGCGCTACAGGGGGTACTGGAAACACCATATATTTT; clone size: NA; D gene: TRBD1; V gene: TRBV9; J gene: TRBJ1-3
CDR3 protein: CASSQVSGTGGSSYEQYF; CDR3 DNA: TGTGCCAGCAGCCAAGTAAGCGGGACAGGGGGAAGCTCCTACGAGCAGTACTTC; clone size: few; D gene: TRBD1; V gene: TRBV4-2; J gene: TRBJ2-7
CDR3 protein: CASSPRDRRNTEAFF; CDR3 DNA: TGTGCCAGCAGCCCCCGGGACAGGAGAAATACTGAAGCTTTCTTT; clone size: once; D gene: TRBD1; V gene: TRBV3-1/TRBV3-2; J gene: TRBJ1-1
CDR3 protein: CASVRTGPGYGYTF; CDR3 DNA: TGTGCCAGTGTTCGGACAGGGCCAGGCTATGGCTACACCTTC; clone size: NA; D gene: TRBD1; V gene: TRBV19; J gene: TRBJ1-2
CDR3 protein: CASGLEPDTEAFF; CDR3 DNA: TGTGCTAGTGGCCTGGAGCCAGACACTGAAGCTTTCTTT; clone size: NA; D gene: NA; V gene: TRBV12-5; J gene: TRBJ1-1
CDR3 protein: CASSQGSGQETQYF; CDR3 DNA: TGTGCCAGCTCACAGGGTAGCGGGCAAGAGACCCAGTACTTC; clone size: NA; D gene: TRBD2; V gene: TRBV18; J gene: TRBJ2-5
CDR3 protein: CASSDWNRGPRNEQFF; CDR3 DNA: TGTGCCAGCAGTGACTGGAACAGGGGGCCTCGCAATGAGCAGTTCTTC; clone size: NA; D gene: TRBD1; V gene: TRBV6-4; J gene: TRBJ2-1
CDR3 protein: CASQPGQGDSPLHF; CDR3 DNA: TGTGCCAGCCAACCGGGACAGGGTGATTCACCCCTCCACTTT; clone size: NA; D gene: TRBD1; V gene: TRBV19; J gene: TRBJ1-6
CDR3 protein: CASSSSGTAYYGYTF; CDR3 DNA: TGTGCCAGCAGTTCCTCCGGGACAGCCTACTATGGCTACACCTTC; clone size: NA; D gene: TRBD1; V gene: TRBV6-6; J gene: TRBJ1-2
CDR3 protein: CASKRGGSYNEQFF; CDR3 DNA: TGTGCCAGCAAGAGAGGAGGCTCCTACAATGAGCAGTTCTTC; clone size: NA; D gene: NA; V gene: TRBV6-5; J gene: TRBJ2-1
CDR3 protein: CASSLVGGNTEAFF; CDR3 DNA: TGTGCCAGCAGCTTGGTGGGGGGGAACACTGAAGCTTTCTTT; clone size: NA; D gene: NA; V gene: TRBV5-6; J gene: TRBJ1-1
CDR3 protein: CASCPTGGAFAEQYF; CDR3 DNA: TGTGCCAGCTGCCCCACAGGGGGCGCATTTGCCGAGCAGTACTTC; clone size: NA; D gene: TRBD1; V gene: TRBV6-5; J gene: TRBJ2-7
CDR3 protein: CASSLVRDLGETQYF; CDR3 DNA: TGCGCCAGCAGCTTGGTGCGGGACTTGGGAGAGACCCAGTACTTC; clone size: NA; D gene: NA; V gene: TRBV5-1; J gene: TRBJ2-5
CDR3 protein: CASSRVRGGTEAFF; CDR3 DNA: TGTGCCAGCAGTAGAGTACGAGGGGGCACTGAAGCTTTCTTT; clone size: NA; D gene: NA; V gene: TRBV25-1; J gene: TRBJ1-1
CDR3 protein: CASSWKGQGLQPQHF; CDR3 DNA: TGTGCCAGCAGCTGGAAGGGGCAGGGGCTCCAGCCCCAGCATTTT; clone size: NA; D gene: NA; V gene: TRBV21-1; J gene: TRBJ1-5
CDR3 protein: CASSQGTGTFLYGYTF; CDR3 DNA: TGCGCCAGCAGCCAAGGGACCGGGACATTTCTCTATGGCTACACCTTC; clone size: few; D gene: NA; V gene: TRBV4-3; J gene: TRBJ1-2
CDR3 protein: CASSQDQAVNTEAFF; CDR3 DNA: TGTGCCAGCAGCCAAGATCAGGCCGTAAACACTGAAGCTTTCTTT; clone size: NA; D gene: NA; V gene: TRBV3-1/TRBV3-2; J gene: TRBJ1-1
CDR3 protein: CASSQVLHTIYF; CDR3 DNA: TGTGCCAGCAGCCAAGTGCTACACACCATATATTTT; clone size: NA; D gene: NA; V gene: TRBV14; J gene: TRBJ1-3
CDR3 protein: CASSTGGEGVYTF; CDR3 DNA: TGTGCCAGCAGCACAGGTGGGGAAGGGGTCTACACCTTC; clone size: NA; D gene: NA; V gene: TRBV7-9; J gene: TRBJ1-2
CDR3 protein: CASSPAGEAYNEQFF; CDR3 DNA: TGCGCCAGCAGCCCAGCGGGAGAGGCCTACAATGAGCAGTTCTTC; clone size: NA; D gene: TRBD2; V gene: TRBV5-1; J gene: TRBJ2-1
CDR3 protein: CASTPKGVNTEAFF; CDR3 DNA: TGTGCCAGCACCCCGAAGGGAGTCAATACTGAAGCTTTCTTT; clone size: NA; D gene: NA; V gene: TRBV3-1/TRBV3-2; J gene: TRBJ1-1
CDR3 protein: CASSDPGLAGVNEQFF; CDR3 DNA: TGTGCCAGCAGTGATCCGGGACTAGCGGGAGTTAATGAGCAGTTCTTC; clone size: NA; D gene: TRBD2; V gene: TRBV25-1; J gene: TRBJ2-1
CDR3 protein: CATKDRNHGNTIYF; CDR3 DNA: TGTGCCACCAAGGACAGGAATCATGGAAACACCATATATTTT; clone size: NA; D gene: TRBD1; V gene: TRBV24-1; J gene: TRBJ1-3
CDR3 protein: CASSEAHNGYEQYF; CDR3 DNA: TGTGCCAGCAGTGAAGCGCATAACGGCTACGAGCAGTACTTC; clone size: NA; D gene: NA; V gene: TRBV6-1; J gene: TRBJ2-7
CDR3 protein: CASSMAASDTQYF; CDR3 DNA: TGTGCCAGTAGTATGGCTGCATCAGATACGCAGTATTTT; clone size: few; D gene: NA; V gene: TRBV19; J gene: TRBJ2-3